This passage covers 6 T cell receptor beta chains from one sample sequenced in a study of cytomegalovirus exposure and HLA in healthy donors. PCR employed 60 Vbeta and 13 Jbeta primers. Repertoires were generated with immunoSEQ multiplex PCR, while TCRdb's copy carries only in-frame clones and drops some. The sample gives around 130,000 clones, approximately 81% of which show up once; about 0.63% is in the top ten. Input material: PBMCs. These receptors were collected from a man younger than 30 in good health and CMV-seronegative.

The chain uses TRBV4-2 and TRBJ2-3; TRBD2 agrees at 14 bases. Trimming took 3 bases from V and 0 from J; bases not matched to a gene: 2. This CDR3 has 17 amino acids. The germline CDR1 and CDR2 sequences are LGHNA and YNFKEQ. The CDR3 loop reads CASSQRLAGGSTDTQYF. In DNA, the CDR3 is TGTGCCAGCAGCCAGCGACTAGCGGGGGGGAGCACAGATACGCAGTATTTT.

The chain uses TRBV29-1 and TRBJ1-2; 8 nucleotides agree with TRBD1. The CDR3 covers 13 residues. CDR1 is SQVTM, CDR2 ANQGSEA, per germline. V lost 7 bases, J lost 6 bases, and 10 bases stayed unmatched. This chain's CDR3 is CSAPGGESNGYTF. In DNA, the CDR3 is TGCAGCGCCCCAGGGGGCGAGTCGAATGGCTACACCTTC.

The V and J genes are TRBV28 and TRBJ1-2; TRBD1 aligns across 7 bases. CDR1 and CDR2 (germline): MDHEN, SYDVKM. V lost 2 bases to trimming and J lost 12 bases; unmatched junction nucleotides: 12. The CDR3 is 14 residues long. In DNA form, the CDR3 reads TGTGCCAGCAGTTTAATTAACCCAACCAGGGGGGACACCTTC. Protein product: CASSLINPTRGDTF.

The J gene is TRBJ2-1, the V gene TRBV10-3; 9 bases line up with TRBD2. The CDR3 totals 14 residues. V dropped 6 bases and J dropped 8; count of bases not matched to a gene: 8. CDR1 ENHRY and CDR2 SYGVKD come from the germline V gene. Written as DNA, the CDR3 is TGTGCCATCAGGGGCGGGGGGGCAAATGATGAGCAGTTCTTC. It yields the protein CAIRGGGANDEQFF.

V is TRBV7-7 and J is TRBJ2-5, with TRBD2 identical over 7 bases. This CDR3 region has 13 residues. Trimming cost V 5 bases and J 4 bases; bases outside gene matches: 4. From germline, CDR1 is SSHAT and CDR2 FNYEAQ (reference sequence). This CDR3 is CASSLREGETQYF. The DNA for the CDR3 is TGTGCCAGCAGCCTGAGGGAGGGAGAGACCCAGTACTTC.

This clone was recorded a few times. The chain links TRBV27 to TRBJ2-7, with D possibly TRBD2 on 7 matching bases. Germline V CDR1 and CDR2: MNHEY, SMNVEV (reference sequence). This CDR3 is built from 13 residues. Trimming cost V 8 bases and J 2 bases, with 13 bases left between them. In nucleotides, the CDR3 is TGTGCCAGCTGGCGGGGGCAGACCTACGAGCAGTACTTC. Its translation is CASWRGQTYEQYF.